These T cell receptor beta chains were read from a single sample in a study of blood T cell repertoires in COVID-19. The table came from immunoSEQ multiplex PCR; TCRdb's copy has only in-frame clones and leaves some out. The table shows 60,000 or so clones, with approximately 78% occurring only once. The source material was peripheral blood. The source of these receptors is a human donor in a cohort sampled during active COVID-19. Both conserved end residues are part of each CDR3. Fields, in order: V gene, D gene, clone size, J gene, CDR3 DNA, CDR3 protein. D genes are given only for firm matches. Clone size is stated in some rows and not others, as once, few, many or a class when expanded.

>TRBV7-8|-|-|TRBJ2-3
TGTGCCAGCAGCTTAAGGCAGCGGGCAGATACGCAGTATTTT
CASSLRQRADTQYF
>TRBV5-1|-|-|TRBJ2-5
TGCGCCAGCACTATCCAGGGGCGGGAGACCCAGTACTTC
CASTIQGRETQYF
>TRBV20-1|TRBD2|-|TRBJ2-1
TGCAGTGCTAGTTTTAGCGGGGGCTACAATGAGCAGTTCTTC
CSASFSGGYNEQFF
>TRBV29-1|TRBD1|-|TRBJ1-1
TGCAGCGCCGGACAGGGGGCCACTGAAGCTTTCTTT
CSAGQGATEAFF
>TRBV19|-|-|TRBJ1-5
TGTGCCAGTACCATCAGCCTCGAAGGGGCGAGCAATCAGCCCCAGCATTTT
CASTISLEGASNQPQHF
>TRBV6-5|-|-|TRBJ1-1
TGTGCCAGCAGACAGTTCAGGAATGAAGCTTTCTTT
CASRQFRNEAFF
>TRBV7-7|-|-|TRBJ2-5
TGTGCCAGCTTAAGCGATGGGGGGGCAGAGACCCAGTACTTC
CASLSDGGAETQYF
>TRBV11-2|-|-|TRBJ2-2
TGTGCCAGCAGCATCGGGACTTATAACACCGGGGAGCTGTTTTTT
CASSIGTYNTGELFF
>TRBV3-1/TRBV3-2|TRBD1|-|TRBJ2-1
TGTGCCAGCAGCCAGGGGTGGGACAGCGAATCCTACAATGAGCAGTTCTTC
CASSQGWDSESYNEQFF
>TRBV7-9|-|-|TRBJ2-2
TGTGCCAGCAGCTTAGTAAGCGCCTCCGGGGAGCTGTTTTTT
CASSLVSASGELFF
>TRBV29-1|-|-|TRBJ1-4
TGCAGCGTTGACTGCAGGGGACCTAATGAAAAACTGTTTTTT
CSVDCRGPNEKLFF
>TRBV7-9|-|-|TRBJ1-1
TGTGCCAGCAGCTACGGGACTTTGAACACTGAAGCTTTCTTT
CASSYGTLNTEAFF
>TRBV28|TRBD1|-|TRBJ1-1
TGTGCCAGCTCACAGGGGATCACTGAAGCTTTCTTT
CASSQGITEAFF
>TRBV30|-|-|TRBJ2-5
TGTGCCTGGGGCCGGCGGGAAGAGACCCAGTACTTC
CAWGRREETQYF
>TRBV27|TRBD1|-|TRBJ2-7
TGTGCCAGCAGTTTAAGGTCGTGGGGGACAGGGGGCAGTTACGAGCAGTACTTC
CASSLRSWGTGGSYEQYF
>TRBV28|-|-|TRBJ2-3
TGTGCCAGCAGTGGACAGTTAACAGATACGCAGTATTTT
CASSGQLTDTQYF
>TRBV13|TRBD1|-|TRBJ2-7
TGTGCCAGCAGTCGGGACAGACTTTTCGAGCAGTACTTC
CASSRDRLFEQYF
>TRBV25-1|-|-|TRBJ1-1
TGTGCCAGCAGTGATAGTCAGGGCCTGGGGACTGAAGCTTTCTTT
CASSDSQGLGTEAFF
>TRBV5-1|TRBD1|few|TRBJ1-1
TGCGCCAGCAGCTTGGACACCAGGGGGCGCACTGAAGCTTTCTTT
CASSLDTRGRTEAFF
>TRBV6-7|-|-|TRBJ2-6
TGTGCCAGCAGTCTATTTCCTTCTGGGGCCAACGTCCTGACTTTC
CASSLFPSGANVLTF
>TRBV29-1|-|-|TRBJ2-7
TGCAGCGTCCGGAGGTCCTACGAGCAGTACTTC
CSVRRSYEQYF
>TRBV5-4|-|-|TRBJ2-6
TGTGCCAGCAGCGGGAGGGGGGGCTACGCCTCTGGGGCCAACGTCCTGACTTTC
CASSGRGGYASGANVLTF
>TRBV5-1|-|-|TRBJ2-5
TGCGCCAGCAGCTTGGAGGGGCCACTAGCTGTACAAGAGACCCAGTACTTC
CASSLEGPLAVQETQYF
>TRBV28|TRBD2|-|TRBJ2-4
TGTGCCAGCCTCCCCGCCGCAGCGGGGGGTCTGAAAAACATTCAGTACTTC
CASLPAAAGGLKNIQYF
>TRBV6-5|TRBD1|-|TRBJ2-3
TGTGCCAGCAGGCGGACAGGGGCACGGGGAGATACGCAGTATTTT
CASRRTGARGDTQYF
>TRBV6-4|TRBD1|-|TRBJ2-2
TGTGCCAGCAGGGGACAGGGGACCCCTGCCGGGGAGCTGTTTTTT
CASRGQGTPAGELFF
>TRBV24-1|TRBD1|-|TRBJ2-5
TGTGCCACCAGTGATTCGTACAGGGGGTCTGAGTACTTC
CATSDSYRGSEYF
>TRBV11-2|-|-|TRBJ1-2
TGTGCCAGCAGCCAGATCCGGGGAAAAGGAGACTATGGCTACACCTTC
CASSQIRGKGDYGYTF
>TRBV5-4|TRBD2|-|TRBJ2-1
TGTGCCAGCAGCTTGCGAGCGGGGGGGCGAAAAAGCAATGAGCAGTTCTTC
CASSLRAGGRKSNEQFF
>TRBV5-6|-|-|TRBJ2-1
TGTGCCAGCAGCTTAGAACAGGGTCTCGGGAATGAGCAGTTCTTC
CASSLEQGLGNEQFF
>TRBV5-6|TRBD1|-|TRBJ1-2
TGTGCCAGCAGCTTCGGGACAGGGAGGGCTAACTATGGCTACACCTTC
CASSFGTGRANYGYTF
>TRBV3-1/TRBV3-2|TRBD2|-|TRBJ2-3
TGTGCCAGCAGCCAGGGCGGACTAGCAACAGATACGCAGTATTTT
CASSQGGLATDTQYF
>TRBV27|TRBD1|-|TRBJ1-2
TGTGCCAGCAGTTTAACAGGGGGAAGGGGCTACACCTTC
CASSLTGGRGYTF
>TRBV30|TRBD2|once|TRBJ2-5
TGTGCCTGGAGTAGCGGGAGGTCGGAGACCCAGTACTTC
CAWSSGRSETQYF
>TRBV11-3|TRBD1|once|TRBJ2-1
TGTGCCAGCAGCCAGGACAGGGGGCAAGGCAATGAGCAGTTCTTC
CASSQDRGQGNEQFF
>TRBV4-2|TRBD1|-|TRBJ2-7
TGTGCCAGCAGCCTATGGACAGGGGAGGACGAGCAGTACTTC
CASSLWTGEDEQYF
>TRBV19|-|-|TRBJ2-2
TGTGCCAGTAGTATTACGAACACCGGGGAGCTGTTTTTT
CASSITNTGELFF
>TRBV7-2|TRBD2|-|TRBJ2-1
TGTGCCAGCAGTGAGGGGACTAATTACTACAATGAGCAGTTCTTC
CASSEGTNYYNEQFF
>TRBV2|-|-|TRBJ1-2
TGTGCCAGCAGTACCAGGGAAAGCTATGGCTACACCTTC
CASSTRESYGYTF
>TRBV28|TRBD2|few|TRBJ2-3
TGTGCCAGCACTAGCGGGGTCACAGATACGCAGTATTTT
CASTSGVTDTQYF
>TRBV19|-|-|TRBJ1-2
TGTGCCAGTATGACCTCCTACGGGGAGACCTATGGCTACACCTTC
CASMTSYGETYGYTF
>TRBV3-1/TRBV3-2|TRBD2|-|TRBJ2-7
TGTGCCAGCAGCCCACACCCGGGACTAGCGGGGGAGAGCTCCTACGAGCAGTACTTC
CASSPHPGLAGESSYEQYF
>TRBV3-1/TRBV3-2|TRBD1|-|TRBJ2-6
TGTGCCAGCAGCCGGAAGGGGACAGGGGGCGGCTCTGGGGCCAACGTCCTGACTTTC
CASSRKGTGGGSGANVLTF
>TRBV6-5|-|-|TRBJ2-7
TGTGCCAGCAGACCAGGGTTCGTCGACGAGCAGTACTTC
CASRPGFVDEQYF
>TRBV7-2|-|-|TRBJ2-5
TGTGCCAGCAGCCCCACAGGAATCCAAGAGACCCAGTACTTC
CASSPTGIQETQYF
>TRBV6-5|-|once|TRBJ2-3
TGTGCCAGCAGCCTCGGGACGGGGGGAGGGGGTACGCAGTATTTT
CASSLGTGGGGTQYF
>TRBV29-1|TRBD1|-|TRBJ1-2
TGCAGCGTTGAAGACCCGACAGGGGGAAGCTATGGCTACACCTTC
CSVEDPTGGSYGYTF
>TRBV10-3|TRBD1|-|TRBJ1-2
TGTGCCATCAGTGTCGGGACAGCCTATGGCTACACCTTC
CAISVGTAYGYTF
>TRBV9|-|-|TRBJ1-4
TGTGCCAGCAGCGCGAAAATAGATATTAATGAAAAACTGTTTTTT
CASSAKIDINEKLFF
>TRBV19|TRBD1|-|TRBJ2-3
TGTGCCAGTAGTATAGTCCAGGGGGAGAGCGATACGCAGTATTTT
CASSIVQGESDTQYF
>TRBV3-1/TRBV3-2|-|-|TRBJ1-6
TGTGCCAGCAGCCAATCCTCCTCCGGGGGACCCCTCCACTTT
CASSQSSSGGPLHF
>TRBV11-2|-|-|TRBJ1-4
TGTGCCAGCAGCTTACGGGGGGTTAAAGGGGAAAAACTGTTTTTT
CASSLRGVKGEKLFF
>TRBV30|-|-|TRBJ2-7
TGTGCCTGGAAGAGTGCCTACGAGCAGTACTTC
CAWKSAYEQYF
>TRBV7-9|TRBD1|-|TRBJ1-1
TGTGCCAGCAGGAGGGACAGGGTTGCAGCTTTCTTT
CASRRDRVAAFF
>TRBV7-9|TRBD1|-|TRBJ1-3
TGTGCCAGCAGCCCGCCCGACAGGGTCACTGGAAACACCATATATTTT
CASSPPDRVTGNTIYF